This T cell receptor (beta chain) appears in the sequencing data of a study of shared clonotypes between healthy human individuals. Study summary: There were three CD4 naive, three CD4 memory, two CD8 naive and one CD8 memory plates per donor. General study results and limits: Generally, estimated richness proved larger in naive subsets than it did in memory subsets.

Original processing methods: Junction-only sequences produced by ImmunoSEQ had no quality scores, so filtering differed. Libraries were prepared by immunoSEQ multiplex PCR; TCRdb keeps only in-frame clonotypes and omits some of them. The V and J calls and clone size come from that table; D and trimming were worked out from the DNA. The data contain 2.3 million or so clones, approximately 93% of them singletons. As to this clone: Its antigen is not known.

CD4+ cells underwent separation, giving CD45RA+ naive and CD45RA-negative memory subsets. The CDR3 sequence is 13 residues long. Trimming shortened V by 3 bases and J by 3 bases, and 8 bases separated the two germline ends. Germline V gives CDR1 MGHDK, CDR2 SYGVNS. The receptor was derived from a man younger than 35 in good health. Some clones in this sample may be carry-over from other donors' samples. What was sequenced was naive CD4+ T cells from PBMCs. The subset: CD45RA+ positively selected. The V and J genes are TRBV25-1 and TRBJ1-2, with D maybe TRBD1 (5 bases). CDR3 bases: TGTGCCAGCAGTGACGCGGGGGACTATGGCTACACCTTC. Translation gives CASSDAGDYGYTF.